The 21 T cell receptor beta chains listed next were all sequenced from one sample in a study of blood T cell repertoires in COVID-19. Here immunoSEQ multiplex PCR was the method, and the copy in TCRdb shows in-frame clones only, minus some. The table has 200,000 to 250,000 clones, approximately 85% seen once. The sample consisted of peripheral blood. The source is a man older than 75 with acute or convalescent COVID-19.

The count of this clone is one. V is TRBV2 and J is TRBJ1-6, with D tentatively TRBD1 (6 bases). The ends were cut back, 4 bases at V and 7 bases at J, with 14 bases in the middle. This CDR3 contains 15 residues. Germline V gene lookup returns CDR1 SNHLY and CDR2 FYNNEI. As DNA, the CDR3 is TGTGCCAGCAGTGTTGGGGGGGACAAAAATTCACCCCTCCACTTT. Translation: CASSVGGDKNSPLHF.

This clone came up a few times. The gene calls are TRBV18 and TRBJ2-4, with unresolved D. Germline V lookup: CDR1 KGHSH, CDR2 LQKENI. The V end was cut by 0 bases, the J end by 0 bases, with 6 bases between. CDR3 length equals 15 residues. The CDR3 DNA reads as TGTGCCAGCTCACCACCCTCTATAGCCAAAAACATTCAGTACTTC. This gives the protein CASSPPSIAKNIQYF. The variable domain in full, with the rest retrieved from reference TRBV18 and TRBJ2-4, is NAGVMQNPRHLVRRRGQEARLRCSPMKGHSHVYWYRQLPEEGLKFMVYLQKENIIDESGMPKERFSAEFPKEGPSILRIQQVVRGDSAAYFCASSPPSIAKNIQYFGAGTRLSVL.

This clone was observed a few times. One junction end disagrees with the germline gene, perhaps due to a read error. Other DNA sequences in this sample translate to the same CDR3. CDR3 region: CASSIAGSSYNEQFF. CDR3 sequence (DNA): TGTGCCAGTAGCATAGCGGGGAGCTCCTACAATGAGCAGTTCTTC. The rearrangement links TRBV19 to TRBJ2-1; the match to TRBD2 covers 8 bases. The CDR3 spans 15 residues. The germline CDR1 and CDR2 sequences are LNHDA and SQIVND (reference sequence).

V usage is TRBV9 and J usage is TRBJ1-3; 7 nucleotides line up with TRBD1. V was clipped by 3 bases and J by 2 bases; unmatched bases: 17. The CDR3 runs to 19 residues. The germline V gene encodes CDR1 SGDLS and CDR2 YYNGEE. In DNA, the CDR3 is TGTGCCAGCAGCGCAGATCCAGGGGACAGCTATTTTCCTGGAAACACCATATATTTT. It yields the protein CASSADPGDSYFPGNTIYF.

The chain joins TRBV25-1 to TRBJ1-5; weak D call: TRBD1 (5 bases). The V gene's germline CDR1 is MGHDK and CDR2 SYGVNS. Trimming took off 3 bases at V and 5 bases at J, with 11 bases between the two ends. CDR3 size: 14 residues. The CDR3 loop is CASSDPGLHQPQHF. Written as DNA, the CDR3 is TGTGCCAGCAGTGATCCGGGACTACATCAGCCCCAGCATTTT.

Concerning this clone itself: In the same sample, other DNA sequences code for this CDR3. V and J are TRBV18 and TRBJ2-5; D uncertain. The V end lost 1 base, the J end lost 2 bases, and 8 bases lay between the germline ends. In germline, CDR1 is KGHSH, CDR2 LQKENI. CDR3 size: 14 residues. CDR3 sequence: CASSPLSGQETQYF. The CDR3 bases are TGTGCCAGCTCACCACTCTCCGGGCAAGAGACCCAGTACTTC.

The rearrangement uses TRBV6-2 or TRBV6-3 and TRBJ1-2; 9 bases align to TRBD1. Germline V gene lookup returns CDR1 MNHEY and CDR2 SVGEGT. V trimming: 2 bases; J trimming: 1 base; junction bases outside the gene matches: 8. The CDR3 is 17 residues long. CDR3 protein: CASSYPGQGNFNYGYTF. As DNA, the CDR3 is TGTGCCAGCAGTTACCCCGGACAGGGGAATTTTAACTATGGCTACACCTTC.

The CDR3 region has the DNA TGCGCCAGCAGCTTGGACAGGGTCTTGGATGAGCAGTTCTTC. As protein: CASSLDRVLDEQFF. The genes are TRBV5-1 and TRBJ2-1; maybe TRBD1 (6 bases). Germline assignment: CDR1 SGHRS and CDR2 YFSETQ. This CDR3 is 14 amino acids long. V dropped 0 bases and J dropped 8 bases, with 12 bases sitting between them.

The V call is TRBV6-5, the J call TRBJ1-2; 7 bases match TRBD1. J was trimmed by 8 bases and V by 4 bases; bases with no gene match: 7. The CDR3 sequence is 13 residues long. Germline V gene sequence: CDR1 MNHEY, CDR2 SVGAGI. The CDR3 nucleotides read TGTGCCAGCAGTTCCCCAGAAGGGGGCGGCTACACCTTC. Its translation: CASSSPEGGGYTF.

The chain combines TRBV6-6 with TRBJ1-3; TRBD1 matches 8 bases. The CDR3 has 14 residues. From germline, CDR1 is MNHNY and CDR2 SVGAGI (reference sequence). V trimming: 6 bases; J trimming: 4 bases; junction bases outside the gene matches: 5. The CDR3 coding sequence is TGTGCCAGCAGCTCCTGGACAGGGGGAAACACCATATATTTT. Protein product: CASSSWTGGNTIYF.

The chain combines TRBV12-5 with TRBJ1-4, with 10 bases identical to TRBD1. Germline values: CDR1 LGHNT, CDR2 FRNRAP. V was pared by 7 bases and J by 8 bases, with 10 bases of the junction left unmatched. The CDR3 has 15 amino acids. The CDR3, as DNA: TGTGCTAGTGCCCTCCACGGGACAGGGGCCGAAAAACTGTTTTTT. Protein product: CASALHGTGAEKLFF.

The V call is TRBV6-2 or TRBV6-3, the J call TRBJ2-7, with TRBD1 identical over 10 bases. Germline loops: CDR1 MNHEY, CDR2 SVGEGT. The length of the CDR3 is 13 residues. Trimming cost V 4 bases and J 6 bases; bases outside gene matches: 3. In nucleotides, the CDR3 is TGTGCCAGCAGTTGGACAGGGGGTACCGAGCAGTACTTC. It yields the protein CASSWTGGTEQYF.

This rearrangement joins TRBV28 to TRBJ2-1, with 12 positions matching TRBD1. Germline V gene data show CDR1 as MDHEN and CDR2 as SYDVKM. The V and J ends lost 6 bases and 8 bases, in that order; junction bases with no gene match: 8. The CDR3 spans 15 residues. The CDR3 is CASSLGTGGFHEQFF. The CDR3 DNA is TGTGCCAGCAGCTTGGGGACAGGGGGCTTTCATGAGCAGTTCTTC.

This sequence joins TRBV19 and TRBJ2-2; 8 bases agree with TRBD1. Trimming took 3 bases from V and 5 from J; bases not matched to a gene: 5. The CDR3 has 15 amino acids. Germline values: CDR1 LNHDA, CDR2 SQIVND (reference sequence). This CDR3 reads CASSIGTGRTGELFF. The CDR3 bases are TGTGCCAGTAGTATTGGGACAGGAAGGACCGGGGAGCTGTTTTTT.

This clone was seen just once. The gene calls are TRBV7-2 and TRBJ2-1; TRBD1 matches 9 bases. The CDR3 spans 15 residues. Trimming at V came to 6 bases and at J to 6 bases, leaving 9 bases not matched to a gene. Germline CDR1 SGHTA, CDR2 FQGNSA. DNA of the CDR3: TGTGCCAGCAGGCGACCGGGACAGGGTCTCAATGAGCAGTTCTTC. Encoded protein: CASRRPGQGLNEQFF.

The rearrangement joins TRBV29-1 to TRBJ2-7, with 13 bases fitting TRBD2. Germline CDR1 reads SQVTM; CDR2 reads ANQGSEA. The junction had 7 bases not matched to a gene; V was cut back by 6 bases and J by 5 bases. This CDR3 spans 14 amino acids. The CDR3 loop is CSVKGGLAGNEQYF. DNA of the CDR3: TGCAGCGTCAAAGGGGGACTAGCGGGAAACGAGCAGTACTTC.

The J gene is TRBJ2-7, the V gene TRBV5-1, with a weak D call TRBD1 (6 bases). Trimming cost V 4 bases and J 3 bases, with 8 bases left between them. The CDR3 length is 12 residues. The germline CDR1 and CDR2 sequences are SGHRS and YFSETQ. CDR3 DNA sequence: TGCGCCAGCAGCCCGACAGGCTACGAGCAGTACTTC. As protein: CASSPTGYEQYF. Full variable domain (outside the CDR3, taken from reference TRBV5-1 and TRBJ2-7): KAGVTQTPRYLIKTRGQQVTLSCSPISGHRSVSWYQQTPGQGLQFLFEYFSETQRNKGNFPGRFSGRQFSNSRSEMNVSTLELGDSALYLCASSPTGYEQYFGPGTRLTVT.

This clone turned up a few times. The CDR3 nucleotides read TGTGCCAGCACGGGGGGCGCGATTAACACTGAAGCTTTCTTT. Protein: CASTGGAINTEAFF. This sequence joins TRBV2 and TRBJ1-1; the D gene is possibly TRBD1 (6 bases). V was trimmed by 7 bases and J by 2 bases, leaving 14 bases between them. This CDR3 is built from 14 residues. From germline, CDR1 is SNHLY and CDR2 FYNNEI.

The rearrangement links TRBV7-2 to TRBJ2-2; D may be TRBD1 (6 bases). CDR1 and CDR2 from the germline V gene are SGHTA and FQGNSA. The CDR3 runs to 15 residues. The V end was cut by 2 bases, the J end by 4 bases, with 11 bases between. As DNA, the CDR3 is TGTGCCAGCAGCTTAAGGCAGGGGCCCACCGGGGAGCTGTTTTTT. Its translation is CASSLRQGPTGELFF.

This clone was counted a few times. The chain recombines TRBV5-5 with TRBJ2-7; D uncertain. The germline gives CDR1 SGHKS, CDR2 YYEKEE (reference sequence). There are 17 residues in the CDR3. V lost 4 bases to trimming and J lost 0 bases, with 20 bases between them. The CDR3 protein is CASSPLNMGLSSYEQYF. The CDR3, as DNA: TGTGCCAGCAGCCCTCTTAATATGGGCCTAAGCTCCTACGAGCAGTACTTC.

The CDR3: CASSPPLSGELFF. The CDR3 DNA is TGTGCCAGCAGCCCCCCTTTGTCCGGGGAGCTGTTTTTT. The chain recombines TRBV3-1 (or the pseudogene TRBV3-2) with TRBJ2-2; no firm D call. This CDR3 has 13 residues. Germline loops: CDR1 LGHDT, CDR2 YNNKEL (reference sequence). Trimming removed 4 bases at V and 6 bases at J, with 9 bases between.